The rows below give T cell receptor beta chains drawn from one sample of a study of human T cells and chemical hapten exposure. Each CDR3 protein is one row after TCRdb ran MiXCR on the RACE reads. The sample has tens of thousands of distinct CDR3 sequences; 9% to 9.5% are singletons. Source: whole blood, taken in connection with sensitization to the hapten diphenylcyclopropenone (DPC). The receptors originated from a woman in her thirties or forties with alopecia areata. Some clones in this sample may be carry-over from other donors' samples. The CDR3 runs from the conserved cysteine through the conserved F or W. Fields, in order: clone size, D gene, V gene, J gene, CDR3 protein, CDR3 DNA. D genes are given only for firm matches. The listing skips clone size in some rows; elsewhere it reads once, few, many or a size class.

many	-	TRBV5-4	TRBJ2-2	CASSLASANTGELFF	TGTGCCAGCAGCTTGGCATCAGCGAACACCGGGGAGCTGTTTTTT
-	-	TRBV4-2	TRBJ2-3	CASSQGNSLADTQYF	TGTGCCAGCAGCCAGGGGAACTCCCTGGCGGATACGCAGTATTTT
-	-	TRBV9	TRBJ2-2	CASSTYTGTGELFF	TGTGCCAGCAGCACCTACACAGGGACCGGGGAGCTGTTTTTT
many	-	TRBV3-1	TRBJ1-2	CASSQVVLRSGYTF	TGTGCCAGCAGCCAGGTCGTTCTAAGGAGTGGCTACACCTTC
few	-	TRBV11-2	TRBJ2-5	CASSLEFLKETQYF	TGTGCCAGCAGCTTAGAGTTCCTTAAAGAGACCCAGTACTTC
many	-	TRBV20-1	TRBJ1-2	CSAREQLKEGGYTF	TGCAGTGCTAGGGAGCAGCTCAAGGAAGGCGGCTACACCTTC
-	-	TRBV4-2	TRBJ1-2	CASSQVSGRVNYGYTF	TGTGCCAGCAGCCAAGTTTCAGGGAGAGTGAACTATGGCTACACCTTC
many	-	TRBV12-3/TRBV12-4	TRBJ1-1	CASSPGLNTEAFF	TGTGCCAGCAGTCCTGGGCTGAACACTGAAGCTTTCTTT
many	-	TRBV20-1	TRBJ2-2	CSARLPNTGELFF	TGCAGTGCTAGACTCCCGAACACCGGGGAGCTGTTTTTT
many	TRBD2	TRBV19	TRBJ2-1	CASSTRTSGGISSYNEQFF	TGTGCCAGTAGTACTCGGACTAGCGGGGGGATCAGCTCCTACAATGAGCAGTTCTTC
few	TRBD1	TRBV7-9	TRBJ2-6	CASRPTGNSGANVLTF	TGTGCCAGCAGACCGACAGGGAACTCAGGGGCCAACGTCCTGACTTTC